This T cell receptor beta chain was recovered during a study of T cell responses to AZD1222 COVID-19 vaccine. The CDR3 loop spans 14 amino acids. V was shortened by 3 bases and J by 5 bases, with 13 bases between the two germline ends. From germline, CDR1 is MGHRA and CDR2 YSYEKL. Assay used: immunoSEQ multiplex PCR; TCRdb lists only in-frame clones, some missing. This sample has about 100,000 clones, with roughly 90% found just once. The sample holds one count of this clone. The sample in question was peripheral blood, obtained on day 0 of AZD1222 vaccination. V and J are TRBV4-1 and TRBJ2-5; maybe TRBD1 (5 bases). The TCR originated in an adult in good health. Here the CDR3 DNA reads TGCGCCAGCAGCCAGGACACCAGTGACGAGACCCAGTACTTC. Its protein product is CASSQDTSDETQYF.